This note documents a single T cell receptor beta chain sequence. Its target is unknown. Assay used: immunoSEQ multiplex PCR; TCRdb lists only in-frame clones, some missing. The data contain some 41,000 clones, roughly 69% of them singletons. The J segment lost 5 bases and the V segment lost 5 bases, leaving 7 bases of the junction unmatched. The V gene's germline CDR1 is MGHDK and CDR2 SYGVNS. There are 15 residues in the CDR3. This specimen comes from a study of early stage breast cancer tumors. Study-wide results and limits: Tumors had about 2.5-fold higher T cell density and higher clonality than adjacent normal breast tissue.

V gene TRBV25-1 combines with J gene TRBJ2-3; TRBD2 agrees at 10 bases. The source of this sequence is a person between 45 and 65 years old with breast cancer. The specimen was blood. CDR3 nucleotides: TGTGCCAGCAGTAGAGCGGGAGGGCCAGGAGATACGCAGTATTTT. Translation: CASSRAGGPGDTQYF. Using reference TRBV25-1 and TRBJ2-3 for the parts outside the CDR3, the full variable domain is EADIYQTPRYLVIGTGKKITLECSQTMGHDKMYWYQQDPGMELHLIHYSYGVNSTEKGDLSSESTVSRIRTEHFPLTLESARPSHTSQYLCASSRAGGPGDTQYFGPGTRLTVL.